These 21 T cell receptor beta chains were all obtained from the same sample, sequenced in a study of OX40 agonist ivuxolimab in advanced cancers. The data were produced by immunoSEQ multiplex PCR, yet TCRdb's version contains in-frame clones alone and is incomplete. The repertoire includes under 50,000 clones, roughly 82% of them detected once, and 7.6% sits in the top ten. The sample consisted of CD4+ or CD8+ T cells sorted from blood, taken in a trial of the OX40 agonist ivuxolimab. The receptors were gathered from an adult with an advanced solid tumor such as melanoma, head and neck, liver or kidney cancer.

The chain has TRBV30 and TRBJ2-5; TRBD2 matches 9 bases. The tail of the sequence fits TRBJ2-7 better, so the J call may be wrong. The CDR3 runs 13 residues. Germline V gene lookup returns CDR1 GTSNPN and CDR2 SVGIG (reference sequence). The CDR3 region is CAWSGASGNEQYF. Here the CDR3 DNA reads TGTGCCTGGAGTGGGGCTAGCGGGAACGAGCAGTACTTC.

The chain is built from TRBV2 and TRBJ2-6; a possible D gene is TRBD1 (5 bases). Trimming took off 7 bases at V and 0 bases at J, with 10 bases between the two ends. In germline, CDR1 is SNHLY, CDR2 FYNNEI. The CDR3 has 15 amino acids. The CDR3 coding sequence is TGTGCCAGCACCTCCGACAGCTCTGGGGCCAACGTCCTGACTTTC. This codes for CASTSDSSGANVLTF.

The CDR3 DNA reads as TGCGCCAGCAGCTTGGCACAAAGCTATGGCTACACCTTC. Translated: CASSLAQSYGYTF. The V gene is TRBV5-1, the J gene TRBJ1-2, with unresolved D. Trimming left V 0 bases short and J 4 bases short, with 7 bases between. The CDR3 is 13 amino acids. Germline V CDR1 and CDR2: SGHRS, YFSETQ.

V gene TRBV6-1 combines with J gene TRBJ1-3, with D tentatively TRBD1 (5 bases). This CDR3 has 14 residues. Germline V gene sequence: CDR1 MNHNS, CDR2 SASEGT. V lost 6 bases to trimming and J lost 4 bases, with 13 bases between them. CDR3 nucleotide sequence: TGTGCCAGCAGGGGGGATTTGACGGGAAACACCATATATTTT. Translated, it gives CASRGDLTGNTIYF.

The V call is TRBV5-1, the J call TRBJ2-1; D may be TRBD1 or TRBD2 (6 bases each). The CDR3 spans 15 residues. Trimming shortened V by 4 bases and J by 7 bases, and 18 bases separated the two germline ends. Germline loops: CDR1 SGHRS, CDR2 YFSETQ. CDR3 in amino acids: CASSPTPGGGNEQFF. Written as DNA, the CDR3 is TGCGCCAGCAGCCCGACCCCTGGAGGGGGAAATGAGCAGTTCTTC.

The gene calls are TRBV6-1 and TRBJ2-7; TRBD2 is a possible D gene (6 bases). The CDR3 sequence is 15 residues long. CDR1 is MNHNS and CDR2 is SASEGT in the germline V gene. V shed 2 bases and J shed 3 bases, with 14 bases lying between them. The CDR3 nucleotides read TGTGCCAGCAGTGAAAAGGGAGGCTTCAACTACGAGCAGTACTTC. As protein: CASSEKGGFNYEQYF.

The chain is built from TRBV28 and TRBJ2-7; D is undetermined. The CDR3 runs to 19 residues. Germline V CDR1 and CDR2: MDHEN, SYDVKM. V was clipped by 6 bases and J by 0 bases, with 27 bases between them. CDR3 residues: CASRDPRLSRRIFSYEQYF. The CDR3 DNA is TGTGCCAGCAGAGACCCGCGGCTCTCGCGTAGAATTTTCTCCTACGAGCAGTACTTC.

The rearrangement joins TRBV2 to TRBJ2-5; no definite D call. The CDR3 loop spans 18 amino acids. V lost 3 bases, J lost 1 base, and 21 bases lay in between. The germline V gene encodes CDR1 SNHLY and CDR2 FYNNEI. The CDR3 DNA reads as TGTGCCAGCAGTGACGGGTTAGCAGGAATTGTCATCCAAGAGACCCAGTACTTC. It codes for CASSDGLAGIVIQETQYF.

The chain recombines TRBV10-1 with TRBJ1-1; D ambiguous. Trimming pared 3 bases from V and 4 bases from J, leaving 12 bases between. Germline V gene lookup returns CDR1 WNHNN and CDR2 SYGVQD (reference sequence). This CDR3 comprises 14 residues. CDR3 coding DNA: TGCGCCAGCAGTGATTCCGGGATTAGCACTGAAGCTTTCTTT. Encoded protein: CASSDSGISTEAFF.

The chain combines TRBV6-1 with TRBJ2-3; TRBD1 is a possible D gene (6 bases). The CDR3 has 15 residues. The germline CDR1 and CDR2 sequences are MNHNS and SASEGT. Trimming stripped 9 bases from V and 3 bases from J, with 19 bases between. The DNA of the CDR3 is TGTGCCAGTCCTGAGGATCACAGGGTAACAGATACGCAGTATTTT. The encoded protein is CASPEDHRVTDTQYF.

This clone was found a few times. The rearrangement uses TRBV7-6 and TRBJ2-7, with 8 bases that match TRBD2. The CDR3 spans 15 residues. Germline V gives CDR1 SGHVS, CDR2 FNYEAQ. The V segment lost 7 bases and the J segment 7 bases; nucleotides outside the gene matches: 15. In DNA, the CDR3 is TGTGCCAGCACCCCTCTTAGCGGGAATCGAGAAGAGCAGTACTTC. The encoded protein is CASTPLSGNREEQYF. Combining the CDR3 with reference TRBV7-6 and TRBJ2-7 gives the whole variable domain GAGVSQSPRYKVTKRGQDVALRCDPISGHVSLYWYRQALGQGPEFLTYFNYEAQQDKSGLPNDRFSAERPEGSISTLTIQRTEQRDSAMYRCASTPLSGNREEQYFGPGTRLTVT.

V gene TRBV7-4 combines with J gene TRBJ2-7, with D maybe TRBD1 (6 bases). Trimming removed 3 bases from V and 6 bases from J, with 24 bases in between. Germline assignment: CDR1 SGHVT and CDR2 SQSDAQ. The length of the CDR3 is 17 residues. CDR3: CASSFPGAGTETGEQYF. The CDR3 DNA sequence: TGTGCCAGCAGCTTTCCAGGGGCCGGAACCGAAACCGGCGAGCAGTACTTC.

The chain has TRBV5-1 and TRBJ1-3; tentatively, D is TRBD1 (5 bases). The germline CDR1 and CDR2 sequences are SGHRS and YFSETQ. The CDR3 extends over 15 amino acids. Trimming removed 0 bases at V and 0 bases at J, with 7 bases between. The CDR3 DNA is TGCGCCAGCAGCTTGGACAGGACCTCTGGAAACACCATATATTTT. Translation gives CASSLDRTSGNTIYF.

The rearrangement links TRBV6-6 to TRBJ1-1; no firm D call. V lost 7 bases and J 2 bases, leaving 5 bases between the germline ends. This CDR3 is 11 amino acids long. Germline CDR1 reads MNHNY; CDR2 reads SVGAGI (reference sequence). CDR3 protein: CASKRNTEAFF. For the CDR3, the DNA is TGTGCCAGCAAGAGAAACACTGAAGCTTTCTTT.

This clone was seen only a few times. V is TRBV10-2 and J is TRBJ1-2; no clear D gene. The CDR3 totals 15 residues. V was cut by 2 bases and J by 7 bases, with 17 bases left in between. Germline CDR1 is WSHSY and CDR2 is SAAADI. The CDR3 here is CASSEDGGGTLGYTF. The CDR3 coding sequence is TGCGCCAGCAGTGAGGATGGCGGCGGCACGCTTGGCTACACCTTC.

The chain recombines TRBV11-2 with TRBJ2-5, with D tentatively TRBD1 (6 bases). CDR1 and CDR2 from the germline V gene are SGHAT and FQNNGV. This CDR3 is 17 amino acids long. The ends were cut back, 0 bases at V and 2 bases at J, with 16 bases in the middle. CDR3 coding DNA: TGTGCCAGCAGCTTAGAAAGTGTGGACAGACAACAAGAGACCCAGTACTTC. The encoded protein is CASSLESVDRQQETQYF.

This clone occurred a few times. CDR3 protein: CASSPPGLADSYNEQFF. CDR3 DNA sequence: TGTGCCAGCAGCCCCCCCGGACTAGCGGACTCCTACAATGAGCAGTTCTTC. V is TRBV7-9 and J is TRBJ2-1, with 10 bases fitting TRBD2. Trimming at V came to 5 bases and at J to 0 bases, leaving 7 bases not matched to a gene. The CDR3 consists of 17 residues. Germline loops: CDR1 SEHNR, CDR2 FQNEAQ (reference sequence). The complete variable domain, with remaining parts taken from reference TRBV7-9 and TRBJ2-1, reads DTGVSQNPRHKITKRGQNVTFRCDPISEHNRLYWYRQTLGQGPEFLTYFQNEAQLEKSRLLSDRFSAERPKGSFSTLEIQRTEQGDSAMYLCASSPPGLADSYNEQFFGPGTRLTVL.

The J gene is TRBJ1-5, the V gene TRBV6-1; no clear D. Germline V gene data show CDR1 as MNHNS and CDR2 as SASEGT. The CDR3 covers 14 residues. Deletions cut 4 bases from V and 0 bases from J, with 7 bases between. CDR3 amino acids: CASSVPYSNQPQHF. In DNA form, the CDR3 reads TGTGCCAGCAGTGTCCCTTATAGCAATCAGCCCCAGCATTTT.

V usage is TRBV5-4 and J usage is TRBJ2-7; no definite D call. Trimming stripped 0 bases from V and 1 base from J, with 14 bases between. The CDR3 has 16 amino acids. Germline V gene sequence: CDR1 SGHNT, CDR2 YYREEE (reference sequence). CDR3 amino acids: CASSLGFGGASYEQYF. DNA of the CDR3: TGTGCCAGCAGCTTGGGTTTTGGCGGAGCATCCTACGAGCAGTACTTC.

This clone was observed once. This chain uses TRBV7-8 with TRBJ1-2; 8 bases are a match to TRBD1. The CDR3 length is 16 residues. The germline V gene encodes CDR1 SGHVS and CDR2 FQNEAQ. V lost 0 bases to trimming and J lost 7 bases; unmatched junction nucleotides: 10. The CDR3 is CASSLARDRRRGGYTF. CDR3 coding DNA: TGTGCCAGCAGCTTAGCCCGGGACAGGAGGAGAGGTGGCTACACCTTC.

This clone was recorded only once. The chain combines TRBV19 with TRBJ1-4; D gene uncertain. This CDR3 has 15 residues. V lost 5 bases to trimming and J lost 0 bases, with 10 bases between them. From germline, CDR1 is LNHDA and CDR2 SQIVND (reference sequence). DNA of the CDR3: TGTGCCAGTAGTCCGGGGATTACAACTAATGAAAAACTGTTTTTT. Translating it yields CASSPGITTNEKLFF.